This entry features one T cell receptor (beta chain) sequence. Which antigen it targets is not known. One junction end does not reproduce the germline sequence, and a read error may be involved. The CDR3 holds 12 amino acids from the cysteine to the phenylalanine. Only the CDR3 portion is preserved as DNA: 36 bases, with reading frame beginning at the first base. The immunoSEQ Assay, a bias-controlled multiplex PCR, was used to amplify TCRbeta CDR3 regions from genomic DNA. Under the source paper's analysis protocol: Within the assay, amplification of reference gene primers was used to estimate how many nucleated cells each sample contained. To quantify the absolute abundance of each unique TCRbeta CDR3 rearrangement, sequence reads were collapsed and filtered. For each sample, productive Simpson clonality was calculated by taking the square root of Simpson's diversity index across productive rearrangements. In TCRdb, the immuneACCESS table is reduced to in-frame sequences with V and J assigned. These tables do not hold every clone; where another copy was compared, an unresolved V gene accounts for under half, and the others remain unexplained. Clonal size and the V and J genes are those of that table, whereas D and trimming came from the DNA. For this sample there are more than 65,000 clones; 82% appear just once. The ten largest clones take up 12% to 15% of the sample.

The sample comes from a study of blood T cell repertoires in COVID-19 (TCRdb year 2020). Context from the whole study: Collaborator samples came from the United States, Italy and Spain and covered acute and convalescent phases of COVID-19. The prospective study material was composed of cDNA or gDNA derived from T cells, B-cell-depleted T cells, or PBMCs. Subjects who had been exposed to COVID-19, were actively infected with it, or had recovered from it provided the deeply sampled blood TCRbeta repertoires that made up the dataset. A freely available public database, intended as a resource for researchers studying the immune response to SARS-CoV-2, is where the repertoires were released. Samples came from the ongoing ImmuneRACE study (first 160 participants) plus 1,254 subjects from 6 global collaborators. Nearly every sample came with metadata listing a de-identified subject ID, COVID-19 status, age in years and sex. HLA class I and class II types, where available, came from metadata supplied by the sample provider rather than from assay-based typing.

The collaborating institutions used their own protocols to collect whole blood in K2EDTA tubes. For TCRbeta analysis, collaborator samples were shipped as frozen whole blood, as isolated PBMCs, or as DNA extracted from either sample type. On the study overall, not on this receptor specifically: How much clinical and demographic metadata was included differed by source and by participant, and the metadata was provided uncurated.

The sequence derives from a woman older than 75 with acute or convalescent COVID-19. Sequences were obtained from peripheral blood. The sequence is built from TRBV12-3 or TRBV12-4 and TRBJ2-7, with TRBD2 matching 11 junction bases. The DNA sequence follows: TGTGCCAGCAGTCTCAGACTAGCGGGAAAGGTCTTC. Protein translation: CASSLRLAGKVF.